Presented here are 27 T cell receptor beta chains from one specimen sequenced in a study of T cell responses to AZD1222 COVID-19 vaccine (TCRdb year 2021). Library prep was done by the immunoSEQ multiplex PCR assay. As stored in TCRdb, this immuneACCESS dataset retains in-frame rearrangements with V and J assigned. A fraction of the clones does not appear; measured against another copy, unresolved V genes explain less than half of the discrepancy, and the remainder lacks a known reason. The sample records some 130,000 clones, more than 75% of which are singletons. The ten largest make up more than 20% of the sample. Reading the label with the study, this specimen's time point is: baseline before first vaccination. The sample consisted of peripheral blood, taken on day 0 of AZD1222 vaccination. The receptors derive from an adult in good health.

The chain is built from TRBV12-2 and TRBJ1-1. TRBV12-2 has pseudogene status. There are 17 residues in the CDR3. As DNA, the CDR3 is TGTGCAAGTCGCTTAGGTACTGATGGACTGACGAACACTGAAGCTTTCTTT. Amino acid sequence: CASRLGTDGLTNTEAFF.

The V and J genes are TRBV7-2 and TRBJ1-2; possibly TRBD1 for D (5 bases). Germline CDR1 reads SGHTA; CDR2 reads FQGNSA. Trimming left V 1 base short and J 4 bases short, with 13 bases between. The CDR3 runs 15 residues. The CDR3 DNA reads TGTGCCAGCAGCTTAGGGCCCCCAGGGACCTATGGCTACACCTTC. Its protein is CASSLGPPGTYGYTF.

This rearrangement joins TRBV6-6 to TRBJ1-1; no definite D call. CDR1 is MNHNY, CDR2 SVGAGI, per germline (reference sequence). The ends were cut back, 6 bases at V and 2 bases at J, with 7 bases in the middle. This CDR3 region has 12 residues. CDR3 in DNA: TGTGCCAGCAGCAACCCTAACACTGAAGCTTTCTTT. Translation gives CASSNPNTEAFF.

The chain joins TRBV11-2 to TRBJ1-5, with unresolved D. The length of the CDR3 is 15 residues. The V end lost 5 bases, the J end lost 4 bases, and 15 bases lay between the germline ends. CDR1 and CDR2 (germline): SGHAT, FQNNGV. The CDR3 DNA reads TGTGCCAGCAGCGAAGATAGAGCCTTGAATCAGCCCCAGCATTTT. Residues: CASSEDRALNQPQHF. Based on the CDR3 plus reference TRBV11-2 and TRBJ1-5, the full variable domain is EAGVAQSPRYKIIEKRQSVAFWCNPISGHATLYWYQQILGQGPKLLIQFQNNGVVDDSQLPKDRFSAERLKGVDSTLKIQPAKLEDSAVYLCASSEDRALNQPQHFGDGTRLSIL.

This rearrangement joins TRBV19 to TRBJ2-7; 10 positions match TRBD1. V dropped 5 bases and J dropped 6; count of bases not matched to a gene: 13. Germline V gene lookup returns CDR1 LNHDA and CDR2 SQIVND (reference sequence). The CDR3 is made up of 16 amino acids. CDR3 region: CASSPRTGGYSGEQYF. The CDR3 DNA is TGTGCCAGTAGTCCCCGGACAGGGGGGTATTCTGGCGAGCAGTACTTC.

This sequence joins TRBV6-5 and TRBJ2-7, with 8 bases lining up with TRBD1. Germline-derived CDR1 and CDR2 are MNHEY and SVGAGI. Trimming at V came to 2 bases and at J to 8 bases, leaving 5 bases not matched to a gene. The CDR3 has 13 amino acids. CDR3 residues: CASSYGQGAKQYF. The CDR3 DNA follows: TGTGCCAGCAGTTACGGGCAGGGGGCCAAGCAGTACTTC.

This chain uses TRBV12-3 or TRBV12-4 with TRBJ2-7; D gene unclear. V gave up 3 bases and J gave up 3 bases, with 6 bases separating them. The CDR3 has 12 residues. The CDR3 here is CASSLGSYEQYF. Here the CDR3 DNA reads TGTGCCAGCAGTTTGGGCAGCTACGAGCAGTACTTC.

This clone was counted once. This chain joins TRBV28 and TRBJ1-6, with unresolved D. The CDR3 is 14 residues long. Germline CDR1 is MDHEN and CDR2 is SYDVKM. V lost 6 bases, J lost 5 bases, and 11 bases lay in between. The chain's CDR3 is CASSPRRDNSPLHF. DNA for the CDR3: TGTGCCAGCAGCCCACGACGAGATAATTCACCCCTCCACTTT.

This chain joins TRBV7-8 and TRBJ1-5; tentative D call: TRBD1 (5 bases). Germline V gene lookup returns CDR1 SGHVS and CDR2 FQNEAQ. This CDR3 region has 16 residues. The V end was cut by 5 bases, the J end by 7 bases, with 21 bases between. CDR3 bases: TGTGCCAGCAGCAAATTCACCGGGGCCGGCGGGCAGCCCCAGCATTTT. It specifies CASSKFTGAGGQPQHF.

V and J are TRBV7-2 and TRBJ1-5; tentatively, D is TRBD1 (6 bases). The CDR3 is 17 amino acids. V was cut by 2 bases and J by 3 bases, with 17 bases left in between. In germline, CDR1 is SGHTA, CDR2 FQGNSA. As DNA, the CDR3 is TGTGCCAGCAGCTTACGCGGGGCGAGGGGGGCCAATCAGCCCCAGCATTTT. It yields the protein CASSLRGARGANQPQHF.

J is TRBJ1-6 and V is TRBV28; TRBD1 matches 9 bases. The CDR3 is 17 residues long. V was pared by 1 base and J by 6 bases, with 7 bases of the junction left unmatched. CDR1 is MDHEN, CDR2 SYDVKM, per germline. The CDR3 DNA sequence: TGTGCCAGCAGTTTATTCCAGGGGACAGGGCTTAATTCACCCCTCCACTTT. Translated: CASSLFQGTGLNSPLHF.

V is TRBV10-1 and J is TRBJ1-5, with a tentative D call TRBD1 (6 bases). V was trimmed by 5 bases and J by 2 bases, leaving 22 bases between them. From germline, CDR1 is WNHNN and CDR2 SYGVQD (reference sequence). The CDR3 runs to 18 residues. CDR3 amino acids: CASSIQGTPPSGNQPQHF. DNA of the CDR3: TGCGCCAGCAGTATTCAGGGGACTCCACCCTCAGGCAATCAGCCCCAGCATTTT.

V is TRBV27 and J is TRBJ2-5; D is unclear. CDR1 and CDR2 (germline): MNHEY, SMNVEV (reference sequence). There are 13 residues in the CDR3. Trimming took off 1 base at V and 1 base at J, with 4 bases between the two ends. CDR3 loop: CASSLFSQETQYF. Here the CDR3 DNA reads TGTGCCAGCAGTTTATTTTCCCAAGAGACCCAGTACTTC.

CDR3 nucleotide sequence: TGCGCCAGCAGCCCTCCCAGGGGCAGCGTGAACACTGAAGCTTTCTTT. It is translated as CASSPPRGSVNTEAFF. The gene calls are TRBV5-1 and TRBJ1-1; TRBD1 is a possible D gene (6 bases). Trimming took off 4 bases at V and 0 bases at J, with 16 bases between the two ends. The CDR3 is 16 amino acids. In germline, CDR1 is SGHRS, CDR2 YFSETQ.

The chain combines TRBV2 with TRBJ1-5; D gene ambiguous. This CDR3 has 12 residues. Germline V gene sequence: CDR1 SNHLY, CDR2 FYNNEI. V lost 8 bases, J lost 4 bases, and 9 bases lay in between. CDR3 loop: CASSKTNQPQHF. CDR3 DNA sequence: TGTGCCAGCTCTAAAACAAATCAGCCCCAGCATTTT. The complete variable domain, with remaining parts taken from reference TRBV2 and TRBJ1-5, reads EPEVTQTPSHQVTQMGQEVILRCVPISNHLYFYWYRQILGQKVEFLVSFYNNEISEKSEIFDDQFSVERPDGSNFTLKIRSTKLEDSAMYFCASSKTNQPQHFGDGTRLSIL.

The chain uses TRBV10-3 and TRBJ2-7; D is undetermined. Germline values: CDR1 ENHRY, CDR2 SYGVKD. CDR3 length: 13 residues. Trimming took 0 bases from V and 4 from J, leaving 7 bases between them. The CDR3 spells CAISESEGYEQYF. The DNA for the CDR3 is TGTGCCATCAGTGAGTCGGAAGGTTACGAGCAGTACTTC.

This chain uses TRBV5-8 with TRBJ2-5; a weak D match, TRBD2 (6 bases). Germline V gene sequence: CDR1 SGHTS, CDR2 YDEGEE. Deletions cut 7 bases from V and 0 bases from J, with 19 bases between. This CDR3 comprises 16 residues. This CDR3 reads CASSLGSRAYQETQYF. As DNA, the CDR3 is TGTGCCAGCTCACTCGGGAGCAGGGCGTACCAAGAGACCCAGTACTTC.

The chain carries TRBV7-8 and TRBJ1-1; the D is unclear. Trimming removed 2 bases at V and 0 bases at J, with 4 bases between. Germline-derived CDR1 and CDR2 are SGHVS and FQNEAQ. The CDR3 is made up of 13 amino acids. The CDR3 DNA follows: TGTGCCAGCAGCTTATCGGTGAACACTGAAGCTTTCTTT. Translating gives CASSLSVNTEAFF.

As DNA, the CDR3 is TGTGCCAGCACCCGGGACAGCACTTACAATGAGCAGTTCTTC. This codes for CASTRDSTYNEQFF. J is TRBJ2-1 and V is TRBV2; 7 positions agree with TRBD1. The CDR3 contains 14 residues. V lost 7 bases, J lost 4 bases, and 7 bases stayed unmatched. Germline-derived CDR1 and CDR2 are SNHLY and FYNNEI.

This chain links TRBV10-2 with TRBJ1-5; D is unclear. The CDR3 length is 10 residues. The germline gives CDR1 WSHSY, CDR2 SAAADI. The germline V and J ends were trimmed by 3 bases and 6 bases, with 0 bases remaining between them. DNA for the CDR3: TGCGCCAGCAGTGATCAGCCCCAGCATTTT. It yields the protein CASSDQPQHF.

Notes on this clone: One end of the junction varies from germline; a read error may be responsible. The V call is TRBV7-2, the J call TRBJ1-1, with D possibly being TRBD1 (5 bases). The CDR3 has 16 amino acids. Germline CDR1 reads SGHTA; CDR2 reads FQGNSA. CDR3 sequence reads: CASSLASQGGNSEAFF. The CDR3 nucleotides read TGTGCCAGCAGCTTAGCGTCCCAGGGAGGGAACTCTGAAGCTTTCTTT.

Comments on this clone: The sample holds other DNA sequences that translate to the same CDR3. The V and J genes are TRBV18 and TRBJ1-5; possible D gene TRBD1, 5 bases. This CDR3 spans 13 amino acids. V was clipped by 3 bases and J by 4 bases, with 7 bases between them. Germline V CDR1 and CDR2: KGHSH, LQKENI. CDR3 residues: CASSPQGNQPQHF. CDR3 DNA: TGTGCCAGCTCACCCCAGGGAAATCAGCCCCAGCATTTT.

The rearrangement joins TRBV11-2 to TRBJ1-4; D is perhaps TRBD1 (5 bases). Germline V gene lookup returns CDR1 SGHAT and CDR2 FQNNGV. Trimming pared 2 bases from V and 8 bases from J, leaving 12 bases between. This CDR3 spans 14 amino acids. CDR3 residues: CASSLMGRGEKLFF. The CDR3 region has the DNA TGTGCCAGCAGCTTAATGGGGCGGGGCGAAAAACTGTTTTTT.

This clone has just a few counts. This rearrangement joins TRBV4-3 to TRBJ1-2; 8 bases are a match to TRBD1. Looked up from germline, CDR1 is LGHNA and CDR2 is YSLEER. This CDR3 spans 16 amino acids. V dropped 4 bases and J dropped 2; count of bases not matched to a gene: 9. The CDR3 DNA sequence: TGCGCCAGCAGCCGAAGGACAGGGATATCCAACTATGGCTACACCTTC. This sequence encodes CASSRRTGISNYGYTF.

The gene calls are TRBV7-9 and TRBJ1-2; the D is unclear. The V end was cut by 8 bases, the J end by 2 bases, with 6 bases between. The CDR3 has 11 amino acids. CDR1 is SEHNR, CDR2 FQNEAQ, per germline (reference sequence). The CDR3 loop reads CASGDNYGYTF. Written as DNA, the CDR3 is TGTGCCAGCGGTGACAACTATGGCTACACCTTC.

The rearrangement uses TRBV2 and TRBJ1-1; D is ambiguous. The germline CDR1 and CDR2 sequences are SNHLY and FYNNEI. The length of the CDR3 is 16 residues. V shed 4 bases and J shed 4 bases, with 19 bases lying between them. The CDR3 DNA reads as TGTGCCAGCAGTGTCCTGGAGGCCTACTCTGGCACTGAAGCTTTCTTT. Translating it yields CASSVLEAYSGTEAFF.

The chain combines TRBV30 with TRBJ1-3; no firm D call. The CDR3 sequence is 14 residues long. Per germline, CDR1 GTSNPN and CDR2 SVGIG (reference sequence). Trimming stripped 1 base from V and 0 bases from J, with 7 bases between. CDR3 nucleotide sequence: TGTGCCTGGAGTGAGACTTTCTCTGGAAACACCATATATTTT. It is translated as CAWSETFSGNTIYF.